This entry is about one T cell receptor (beta chain). Antigen specificity is unknown. This CDR3 is built from 16 residues. Trimming took off 0 bases at V and 0 bases at J, with 11 bases between the two ends. Germline-derived CDR1 and CDR2 are SGHRS and YFSETQ. In making TCR beta libraries, quantitative 5'-RACE with molecular barcodes was used. MiXCR, applied by TCRdb to the 5' RACE reads, yields one record per CDR3 protein. The repertoire holds hundreds of thousands of distinct CDR3 sequences, 12% seen once, with approximately 0.5% in the top ten. This entry is derived from a study of CD8 T cells in ankylosing spondylitis. Whole-study results and caveats: CD8+ cells made up the disease-linked clones, which were relatively rare in peripheral blood. Typical of ankylosing spondylitis blood, it appeared, was a TCR beta motif of several highly homologous variants. Significant enrichment of disease-linked clones was reportedly seen in matched ankylosing spondylitis synovial fluid. Past studies reported some motif variants in reactive arthritis synovial fluid and blood.

V usage is TRBV5-1 and J usage is TRBJ2-3; no reliable D call. The sequencing input was blood, either unsorted or a sorted T cell fraction (not recorded which). This TCR was sampled from a male donor with ankylosing spondylitis. CDR3 nucleotide sequence: TGCGCCAGCAGCTTGGAACTCTACACTAGCACAGATACGCAGTATTTT. Amino acids: CASSLELYTSTDTQYF.